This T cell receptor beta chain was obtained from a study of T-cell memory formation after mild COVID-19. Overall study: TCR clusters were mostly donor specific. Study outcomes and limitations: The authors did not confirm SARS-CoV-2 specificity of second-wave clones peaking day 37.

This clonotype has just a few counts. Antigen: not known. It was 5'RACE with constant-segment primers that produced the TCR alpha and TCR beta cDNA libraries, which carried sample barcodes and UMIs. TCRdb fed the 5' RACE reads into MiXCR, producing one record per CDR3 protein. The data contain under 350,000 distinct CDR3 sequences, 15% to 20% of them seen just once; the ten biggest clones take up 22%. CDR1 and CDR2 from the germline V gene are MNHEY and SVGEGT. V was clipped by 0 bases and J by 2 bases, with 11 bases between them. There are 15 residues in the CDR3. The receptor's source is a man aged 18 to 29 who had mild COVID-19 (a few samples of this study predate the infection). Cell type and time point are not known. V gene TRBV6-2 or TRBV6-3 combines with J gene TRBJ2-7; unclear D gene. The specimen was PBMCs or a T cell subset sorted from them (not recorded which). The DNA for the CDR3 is TGTGCCAGCAGTTACTCGATGGCAGCCACCTACGAGCAGTACGTC. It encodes CASSYSMAATYEQYV.